This T cell receptor (beta chain) appears in the sequencing data of a study of blood T cell repertoires in COVID-19. The wider study: There were acute and convalescent COVID-19 samples, and they came from the United States, Italy and Spain. The cDNA or gDNA used as material had been derived from T cells, B-cell-depleted T cells, or PBMCs.

In the original analysis: Estimated nucleated cell counts came from reference gene primer amplification. TCRdb's copy holds only in-frame clones and misses some; the assay was immunoSEQ multiplex PCR. V, J and clone size reflect that table, while D and trimming were determined from the DNA. Of some 150,000 clones listed, 75% to 90% were seen once; the top ten hold around 16%. This receptor was identified in a middle-aged woman with acute or convalescent COVID-19. The sample was peripheral blood.

As DNA, the CDR3 is TGTGCCAGCAGTCCTGGACAGGGAAGCTTTCCGGAGACCCAGTACTTC. Amino acids: CASSPGQGSFPETQYF. The V call is TRBV27, the J call TRBJ2-5; 8 bases align to TRBD1. The germline gives CDR1 MNHEY, CDR2 SMNVEV (reference sequence). V dropped 5 bases and J dropped 5; count of bases not matched to a gene: 13. The length of the CDR3 is 16 residues.